The source of this TCR beta chain is a study of beta chain features in type 1 diabetes. This clone occurred a few times. The investigators reverse transcribed all of the isolated RNA, so they sequenced expressed TCRB transcripts. Some clones are missing from TCRdb's copy, which holds only in-frame ones; the method was immunoSEQ multiplex PCR. The sample contains hundreds of thousands of clones, about an eighth of which appear only once. V gave up 3 bases and J gave up 3 bases; unmatched junction bases: 6. CDR1 is SGHDN and CDR2 is FVKESK in the germline V gene. The CDR3 contains 15 residues. Populations obtained by sorting all exceeded 95% purity.

The V call is TRBV14, the J call TRBJ1-2; 8 bases are shared with TRBD1. The sample consisted of naive CD4+ T cells from blood. The receptor was isolated from a woman under 30 in good health. CDR3 nucleotide sequence: TGTGCCAGCAGCCATGGACAGGGTATTGACTATGGCTACACCTTC. It codes for CASSHGQGIDYGYTF.